The 20 T cell receptor beta chains below all came from one sample that was sequenced in a study of cytomegalovirus exposure and HLA in healthy donors (dated by TCRdb to about 2017). The library was prepared using the immunoSEQ multiplex PCR assay. For the multiplex PCR, a mixture combining 60 forward primers for TCR Vbeta segments and 13 reverse primers for TCR Jbeta segments was used. Imported from immuneACCESS, the table was reduced by TCRdb to in-frame sequences with V and J called. These copies leave out some clones; in studies compared against another copy, an unresolved V gene accounts for under half, and the cause of the remainder is not known. This sample's clone table shows about 160,000 clones. The ten biggest clones cover around 1.4% of the sample. Sequencing was done on a sample of PBMCs. The receptors derive from a woman aged 55-70 years in good health and CMV-seronegative.

The rearrangement joins TRBV7-9 to TRBJ1-5, with TRBD1 identical over 7 bases. Germline V gives CDR1 SEHNR, CDR2 FQNEAQ (reference sequence). The CDR3 covers 16 residues. J was trimmed by 3 bases and V by 5 bases; bases with no gene match: 10. DNA for the CDR3: TGTGCCAGCAGCCTGACGGACAGGCCCTACAATCAGCCCCAGCATTTT. This encodes CASSLTDRPYNQPQHF.

The chain is built from TRBV29-1 and TRBJ2-7; 8 bases fit TRBD1. CDR3 size: 12 residues. CDR1 is SQVTM, CDR2 ANQGSEA, per germline. Trimming removed 3 bases from V and 5 bases from J; junction bases left unmatched: 3. CDR3 DNA: TGCAGCGTTGATACAGGGGGGCACGAGCAGTACTTC. As protein: CSVDTGGHEQYF.

The rearrangement uses TRBV5-1 and TRBJ1-6, with 7 bases aligning to TRBD1. This CDR3 contains 15 residues. Germline V gene lookup returns CDR1 SGHRS and CDR2 YFSETQ. V trimming: 2 bases; J trimming: 8 bases; junction bases outside the gene matches: 7. The CDR3 sequence: CASSLFFTGDSPLHF. CDR3 DNA: TGCGCCAGCAGCTTATTTTTTACAGGGGATTCACCCCTCCACTTT.

J is TRBJ1-4 and V is TRBV7-9; D is unresolved. The V and J ends lost 1 base and 0 bases respectively, with 9 bases between them. CDR1 and CDR2 (germline): SEHNR, FQNEAQ (reference sequence). There are 16 residues in the CDR3. CDR3 nucleotide sequence: TGTGCCAGCAGCTTAGGATACACAGCAACTAATGAAAAACTGTTTTTT. It is translated as CASSLGYTATNEKLFF.

The chain uses TRBV11-1 and TRBJ2-3; 7 positions agree with TRBD2. Germline V lookup: CDR1 SGHAT, CDR2 FQDESV (reference sequence). J lost 5 bases, V lost 6 bases, and 11 bases had no gene match. The CDR3 length is 15 residues. CDR3 region: CASSLGRELGDTQYF. CDR3 in DNA: TGTGCCAGCAGTCTCGGGCGGGAGTTGGGAGATACGCAGTATTTT.

The gene calls are TRBV5-1 and TRBJ2-1; TRBD2 matches at 7 bases. From germline, CDR1 is SGHRS and CDR2 YFSETQ. The trim removed 0 bases at V and 7 bases at J, leaving 7 bases unmatched. This CDR3 is 15 amino acids long. This CDR3 is CASSLATSRFNEQFF. The CDR3 DNA reads TGCGCCAGCAGCTTGGCGACTAGCAGGTTTAATGAGCAGTTCTTC.

V and J are TRBV19 and TRBJ2-2; the D gene is possibly TRBD1 (7 bases). Germline CDR1 is LNHDA and CDR2 is SQIVND (reference sequence). The CDR3 is 14 amino acids. V was trimmed by 3 bases and J by 6 bases, leaving 11 bases between them. The CDR3 DNA sequence: TGTGCCAGTAGTATCAGGGGGGAGGCCGGGGAGCTGTTTTTT. Residues: CASSIRGEAGELFF. Together with reference TRBV19 and TRBJ2-2, the CDR3 gives the full variable domain: DGGITQSPKYLFRKEGQNVTLSCEQNLNHDAMYWYRQDPGQGLRLIYYSQIVNDFQKGDIAEGYSVSREKKESFPLTVTSAQKNPTAFYLCASSIRGEAGELFFGEGSRLTVL.

The chain uses TRBV15 and TRBJ1-5; 7 nucleotides line up with TRBD1. The germline V gene has CDR1 LNHNV and CDR2 YYDKDF (reference sequence). The CDR3 length is 16 residues. Trimming took 1 base from V and 1 from J; bases not matched to a gene: 4. The CDR3 bases are TGTGCCACCAGCAGAGCCCCAGGGGGAAGCAATCAGCCCCAGCATTTT. Translation gives CATSRAPGGSNQPQHF.

The genes are TRBV21-1 and TRBJ1-1; TRBD1, the D gene given by the table, was not confirmed from the DNA. TRBV21-1 is annotated as a pseudogene. This CDR3 comprises 16 residues. Here the CDR3 reads CASSTRTGPLNTEAFF. The DNA of the CDR3 is TGTGCCAGCAGCACCCGGACAGGGCCCCTGAACACTGAAGCTTTCTTT.

The chain combines TRBV7-2 with TRBJ2-2; possible D gene TRBD2, 6 bases. This CDR3 comprises 13 residues. V lost 5 bases to trimming and J lost 4 bases, with 8 bases between them. Per germline, CDR1 SGHTA and CDR2 FQGNSA. The CDR3 region has the DNA TGTGCCAGCAGCCCGCGGGGCACCGGGGAGCTGTTTTTT. Residues: CASSPRGTGELFF.

The chain recombines TRBV12-5 with TRBJ2-5, with TRBD2 matching 13 bases. The V gene end was trimmed by 1 base and the J gene end by 4 bases; junction bases not matched to a gene: 6. Germline V gene sequence: CDR1 LGHNT, CDR2 FRNRAP. The CDR3 has 17 amino acids. The chain's CDR3 is CASGLGLAGGVAETQYF. In nucleotides, the CDR3 is TGTGCTAGTGGTTTGGGACTAGCGGGAGGAGTGGCAGAGACCCAGTACTTC.

The rearrangement links TRBV9 to TRBJ2-3; 11 positions agree with TRBD2. From germline, CDR1 is SGDLS and CDR2 YYNGEE. The CDR3 runs 17 residues. Trimming cost V 0 bases and J 5 bases; bases outside gene matches: 8. CDR3: CASSVVGSGRVGDTQYF. The CDR3 bases are TGTGCCAGCAGCGTAGTGGGTAGCGGGAGGGTCGGAGATACGCAGTATTTT.

The V gene is TRBV18, the J gene TRBJ1-1, with unresolved D. V dropped 4 bases and J dropped 1 base, with 13 bases sitting between them. Germline V lookup: CDR1 KGHSH, CDR2 LQKENI. The CDR3 covers 15 residues. The CDR3 sequence is CASSRITGENTEAFF. CDR3 DNA sequence: TGTGCCAGCTCACGTATCACGGGAGAGAACACTGAAGCTTTCTTT.

The V call is TRBV14, the J call TRBJ1-2; no clear D. Germline CDR1 reads SGHDN; CDR2 reads FVKESK. CDR3 length equals 19 residues. The ends were cut back, 0 bases at V and 2 bases at J, with 22 bases in the middle. In DNA, the CDR3 is TGTGCCAGCAGCCAAGAAAGTGGCACCACCCGTTTTGTAAACTATGGCTACACCTTC. Translation gives CASSQESGTTRFVNYGYTF.

The chain uses TRBV15 and TRBJ2-1; possible D gene TRBD1, 6 bases. The CDR3 covers 14 residues. V was trimmed by 8 bases and J by 0 bases, leaving 11 bases between them. Germline CDR1 reads LNHNV; CDR2 reads YYDKDF (reference sequence). The CDR3 protein is CATRDTGSYNEQFF. The DNA of the CDR3 is TGTGCCACCCGGGACACCGGCTCCTACAATGAGCAGTTCTTC. Looking up the rest from reference TRBV15 and TRBJ2-1 gives the full variable domain: DAMVIQNPRYQVTQFGKPVTLSCSQTLNHNVMYWYQQKSSQAPKLLFHYYDKDFNNEADTPDNFQSRRPNTSFCFLDIRSPGLGDTAMYLCATRDTGSYNEQFFGPGTRLTVL.

The genes are TRBV5-1 and TRBJ1-1, with D tentatively TRBD1 (6 bases). The CDR3 runs to 17 residues. CDR1 is SGHRS, CDR2 YFSETQ, per germline. V lost 0 bases and J 2 bases, leaving 17 bases between the germline ends. The CDR3 DNA sequence: TGCGCCAGCAGCTTGGAAGCGTGGGACACTGAAAACACTGAAGCTTTCTTT. It is translated as CASSLEAWDTENTEAFF.

The chain couples TRBV9 to TRBJ2-1; D perhaps matches TRBD2 (6 bases). The V gene lost 0 bases and the J gene lost 9 bases, with 10 bases spanning the gap. Looked up from germline, CDR1 is SGDLS and CDR2 is YYNGEE. This CDR3 has 13 residues. CDR3 bases: TGTGCCAGCAGCGTAGGAATCGGGGGTGAGCAGTTCTTC. Encoded protein: CASSVGIGGEQFF. The full variable domain, its missing parts supplied by reference TRBV9 and TRBJ2-1, is DSGVTQTPKHLITATGQRVTLRCSPRSGDLSVYWYQQSLDQGLQFLIQYYNGEERAKGNILERFSAQQFPDLHSELNLSSLELGDSALYFCASSVGIGGEQFFGPGTRLTVL.

The chain couples TRBV7-3 to TRBJ2-2; a weak D match, TRBD1 (5 bases). The CDR3 runs 14 residues. The V end was cut by 2 bases, the J end by 3 bases, with 7 bases between. Looked up from germline, CDR1 is SGHTA and CDR2 is FQGTGA. CDR3 nucleotides: TGTGCCAGCAGCTTAGCCAGGGACACCGGGGAGCTGTTTTTT. It specifies CASSLARDTGELFF.

The chain has TRBV20-1 and TRBJ2-3; a possible D gene is TRBD1 (5 bases). The CDR3 covers 10 residues. Germline V gene data show CDR1 as DFQATT and CDR2 as SNEGSKA (reference sequence). Deletions cut 5 bases from V and 11 bases from J, with 11 bases between. The CDR3 sequence is CSAPFGQQYF. CDR3 DNA: TGCAGTGCTCCTTTCGGACAGCAGTATTTT.

V gene TRBV2 combines with J gene TRBJ2-7, with TRBD2 identical over 7 bases. The trim removed 2 bases at V and 0 bases at J, leaving 7 bases unmatched. This CDR3 spans 16 amino acids. From germline, CDR1 is SNHLY and CDR2 FYNNEI. The CDR3 coding sequence is TGTGCCAGCAGTGAATCCCCTAGCGGTGTCTCCTACGAGCAGTACTTC. This sequence encodes CASSESPSGVSYEQYF. The complete variable domain, with remaining parts taken from reference TRBV2 and TRBJ2-7, reads EPEVTQTPSHQVTQMGQEVILRCVPISNHLYFYWYRQILGQKVEFLVSFYNNEISEKSEIFDDQFSVERPDGSNFTLKIRSTKLEDSAMYFCASSESPSGVSYEQYFGPGTRLTVT.